Below are 30 T cell receptor beta chains sequenced from a single sample in a study of shared clonotypes between healthy human individuals. This table comes from immunoSEQ multiplex PCR, and its TCRdb copy is limited to in-frame clones, with some not included. The sample yields some 2 million clones, about 95% seen once. It was CD45RO-negative cells, positively selected for CCR7, that made up naive CD8 cells, with terminally differentiated effector memory CD45RA+ cells excluded. Source material: naive CD8+ T cells sorted from blood. All receptors come from a man younger than 35 in good health.

On this clone itself: Other nucleotide sequences in the sample specify the same CDR3. The V and J genes are TRBV4-1 and TRBJ1-2; D gene unclear. V lost 0 bases and J lost 3, with 8 bases in between. CDR3 length: 14 amino acids. Germline V gene lookup returns CDR1 MGHRA and CDR2 YSYEKL. CDR3 bases: TGCGCCAGCAGCCAAGACCCAGGAGACTATGGCTACACCTTC. It translates to CASSQDPGDYGYTF.

DNA of the CDR3: TGTGCCAGCATCCGTGGTGGTGGCTACACCTTC. Residues: CASIRGGGYTF. The chain combines TRBV7-2 with TRBJ1-2; D is unresolved. This CDR3 spans 11 amino acids. Germline CDR1 and CDR2: SGHTA and FQGNSA. Trimming removed 7 bases from V and 7 bases from J, with 10 bases in between.

The chain couples TRBV4-3 to TRBJ2-1; no reliable D call. Trimming removed 0 bases at V and 2 bases at J, with 11 bases between. Germline CDR1 and CDR2: LGHNA and YSLEER. This CDR3 has 16 residues. The CDR3 DNA reads as TGCGCCAGCAGCCAAGATCAAGGACGGGCCTACAATGAGCAGTTCTTC. Protein product: CASSQDQGRAYNEQFF.

A word on this clone: Distinct nucleotide sequences in the sample also encode this CDR3. This chain joins TRBV27 and TRBJ1-1, with 10 bases that match TRBD1. The germline gives CDR1 MNHEY, CDR2 SMNVEV (reference sequence). V dropped 3 bases and J dropped 0; count of bases not matched to a gene: 1. This CDR3 is 15 amino acids long. The CDR3 sequence: CASSLTGGLNTEAFF. The DNA for the CDR3 is TGTGCCAGCAGTTTGACAGGGGGCCTGAACACTGAAGCTTTCTTT.

The chain recombines TRBV6-5 with TRBJ2-1; the D gene is possibly TRBD2 (5 bases). Germline CDR1 and CDR2: MNHEY and SVGAGI. The CDR3 contains 12 residues. V lost 7 bases, J lost 4 bases, and 8 bases lay in between. Written as DNA, the CDR3 is TGTGCCAGCACGGACTTATACAATGAGCAGTTCTTC. This codes for CASTDLYNEQFF.

The rearrangement joins TRBV27 to TRBJ2-7, with TRBD2 identical over 9 bases. Germline-derived CDR1 and CDR2 are MNHEY and SMNVEV (reference sequence). Losses at the gene ends were 1 base for V and 3 bases for J; bases not matched to a gene: 4. This CDR3 is 15 amino acids long. The CDR3 is CASSLFSGGLYEQYF. CDR3 DNA sequence: TGTGCCAGCAGTTTATTTAGCGGGGGTCTCTACGAGCAGTACTTC.

This clone occurred once. The chain employs TRBV5-1 and TRBJ2-1; unclear D gene. The CDR3 contains 14 residues. In germline, CDR1 is SGHRS, CDR2 YFSETQ. V was cut by 0 bases and J by 8 bases, with 12 bases left in between. CDR3: CASSLEQSTDEQFF. The CDR3 DNA sequence: TGCGCCAGCAGCTTGGAACAGTCTACGGATGAGCAGTTCTTC.

J is TRBJ2-7 and V is TRBV10-1; 7 bases agree with TRBD2. CDR1 is WNHNN and CDR2 is SYGVQD in the germline V gene (reference sequence). With V trimmed by 2 bases and J by 6 bases, 4 bases remained unmatched. This CDR3 comprises 13 residues. The CDR3: CASSEREAIEQYF. The CDR3 nucleotides are TGCGCCAGCAGTGAGCGGGAGGCGATCGAGCAGTACTTC.

The rearrangement uses TRBV5-6 and TRBJ1-1; no reliable D call. V dropped 0 bases and J dropped 11 bases, with 29 bases sitting between them. This CDR3 is 18 amino acids long. Germline CDR1 reads SGHDT; CDR2 reads YYEEEE. CDR3 region: CASSLAAFTDALGFVAFF. CDR3 bases: TGTGCCAGCAGCTTGGCTGCGTTCACGGACGCCCTTGGGTTTGTGGCTTTCTTT.

The chain employs TRBV27 and TRBJ2-3; TRBD2 matches at 14 bases. Germline values: CDR1 MNHEY, CDR2 SMNVEV (reference sequence). The CDR3 is 14 residues long. After removal of 4 bases from V and 6 bases from J, the junction contained 0 bases not matched to a gene. CDR3 sequence (DNA): TGTGCCAGCAGTTGGACTAGCGGGAGGGATACGCAGTATTTT. Amino acid sequence: CASSWTSGRDTQYF.

This clone was recorded only once. This chain uses TRBV2 with TRBJ2-7; no clear D gene. The CDR3 has 14 amino acids. The germline V gene encodes CDR1 SNHLY and CDR2 FYNNEI. V lost 4 bases and J lost 2, with 12 bases in between. CDR3 loop: CASSGQNLPYEQYF. CDR3 sequence (DNA): TGTGCCAGCAGTGGGCAGAACCTGCCCTACGAGCAGTACTTC. Together with reference TRBV2 and TRBJ2-7, the CDR3 gives the full variable domain: EPEVTQTPSHQVTQMGQEVILRCVPISNHLYFYWYRQILGQKVEFLVSFYNNEISEKSEIFDDQFSVERPDGSNFTLKIRSTKLEDSAMYFCASSGQNLPYEQYFGPGTRLTVT.

The chain combines TRBV9 with TRBJ2-7, with 12 nucleotides matching TRBD1. This CDR3 region has 15 residues. The V segment lost 4 bases and the J segment 6 bases; nucleotides outside the gene matches: 8. CDR1 is SGDLS, CDR2 YYNGEE, per germline. The CDR3 loop reads CASSPTGTGGIEQYF. In nucleotides, the CDR3 is TGTGCCAGCAGCCCTACCGGGACAGGGGGCATCGAGCAGTACTTC.

The J gene is TRBJ2-5, the V gene TRBV18, with D possibly TRBD2 on 5 matching bases. Germline V gene lookup returns CDR1 KGHSH and CDR2 LQKENI. V lost 4 bases to trimming and J lost 5 bases, with 14 bases between them. The CDR3 runs to 14 residues. CDR3 bases: TGTGCCAGCTCACACGTAACTAGTGGTGAGACCCAGTACTTC. As protein: CASSHVTSGETQYF. Full variable domain (remainder filled in from reference TRBV18 and TRBJ2-5): NAGVMQNPRHLVRRRGQEARLRCSPMKGHSHVYWYRQLPEEGLKFMVYLQKENIIDESGMPKERFSAEFPKEGPSILRIQQVVRGDSAAYFCASSHVTSGETQYFGPGTRLLVL.

A note on this clone: The sample holds other DNA sequences that translate to the same CDR3. The J gene is TRBJ1-1, the V gene TRBV6-1; D remains unclear. The germline V and J ends were trimmed by 9 bases and 1 base, with 6 bases remaining between them. This CDR3 has 11 residues. Germline CDR1 reads MNHNS; CDR2 reads SASEGT. The CDR3 spells CASTENTEAFF. The CDR3 nucleotides are TGTGCCAGTACGGAGAACACTGAAGCTTTCTTT.

This rearrangement joins TRBV27 to TRBJ2-1, with TRBD2 matching over 9 bases. This CDR3 contains 15 residues. V lost 5 bases and J lost 8; bases outside the gene matches: 10. Per the germline V gene, CDR1 is MNHEY and CDR2 is SMNVEV (reference sequence). CDR3 protein: CASSPWRGGPYEQFF. CDR3 nucleotides: TGTGCCAGCAGTCCCTGGCGGGGGGGCCCTTATGAGCAGTTCTTC.

V gene TRBV5-8 combines with J gene TRBJ2-1; 9 bases agree with TRBD2. CDR1 is SGHTS and CDR2 is YDEGEE in the germline V gene. The CDR3 sequence is 19 residues long. The V segment lost 0 bases and the J segment 1 base; nucleotides outside the gene matches: 11. The CDR3 bases are TGTGCCAGCAGCTTGGACGTACTAGCGGGCTTTGGGTCCTACAATGAGCAGTTCTTC. It specifies CASSLDVLAGFGSYNEQFF.

This clone is a singleton in its sample. The identical CDR3 is also encoded by other nucleotide sequences in the sample. The chain combines TRBV30 with TRBJ1-1, with D maybe TRBD1 (6 bases). Looked up from germline, CDR1 is GTSNPN and CDR2 is SVGIG (reference sequence). The CDR3 is 13 amino acids. V shed 0 bases and J shed 5 bases, with 10 bases lying between them. In nucleotides, the CDR3 is TGTGCCTGGAGTGTATCAGGGGTAACTGAAGCTTTCTTT. Translated, it gives CAWSVSGVTEAFF.

The chain links TRBV7-9 to TRBJ2-1; 14 nucleotides agree with TRBD2. The germline CDR1 and CDR2 sequences are SEHNR and FQNEAQ (reference sequence). The CDR3 is 15 amino acids. V shed 5 bases and J 6 bases; nucleotides not matched to a gene: 3. The CDR3 protein is CASSLGTSGGNEQFF. CDR3 coding DNA: TGTGCCAGCAGCCTCGGGACTAGCGGGGGCAATGAGCAGTTCTTC.

As DNA, the CDR3 is TGTGCCAGCAGCTTAACAGCCATGGGATACACTGAAGCTTTCTTT. Protein: CASSLTAMGYTEAFF. The chain couples TRBV11-1 to TRBJ1-1; D remains ambiguous. Germline V gene lookup returns CDR1 SGHAT and CDR2 FQDESV (reference sequence). This CDR3 region has 15 residues. V was cut by 2 bases and J by 3 bases, with 13 bases left in between.

The chain carries TRBV5-1 and TRBJ2-3; possibly TRBD2 for D (6 bases). This CDR3 has 15 residues. Trimming cost V 0 bases and J 2 bases, with 10 bases left between them. The germline CDR1 and CDR2 sequences are SGHRS and YFSETQ. The CDR3 DNA reads TGCGCCAGCAGCTTGGGGGACTTAGACACAGATACGCAGTATTTT. Protein: CASSLGDLDTDTQYF.

V is TRBV28 and J is TRBJ2-1; D perhaps matches TRBD1 (6 bases). From germline, CDR1 is MDHEN and CDR2 SYDVKM. CDR3 length: 16 residues. The germline V and J ends were trimmed by 6 bases and 4 bases, with 19 bases remaining between them. The CDR3 DNA reads TGTGCCAGCAGCCGCCCCTGGGACACGATATACAATGAGCAGTTCTTC. It encodes CASSRPWDTIYNEQFF.

The chain employs TRBV2 and TRBJ1-1; 7 nucleotides agree with TRBD1. The CDR3 is made up of 15 amino acids. With V trimmed by 4 bases and J by 5 bases, 10 bases remained unmatched. Germline CDR1 and CDR2: SNHLY and FYNNEI. The CDR3 here is CASSAGEGAWTEAFF. The CDR3 DNA reads as TGTGCCAGCAGTGCAGGGGAGGGGGCATGGACTGAAGCTTTCTTT.

This sequence joins TRBV5-1 and TRBJ2-1; TRBD2 might be the D (6 bases). The germline CDR1 and CDR2 sequences are SGHRS and YFSETQ. The CDR3 runs to 14 residues. V lost 4 bases and J lost 6, with 14 bases in between. CDR3 sequence: CASSLEGFSNEQFF. Written as DNA, the CDR3 is TGCGCCAGCAGCCTGGAGGGATTCAGCAATGAGCAGTTCTTC.

This clone has more than one count but fewer than ten. Other nucleotide sequences from this sample produce the same CDR3. This rearrangement joins TRBV9 to TRBJ2-3; 10 bases fit TRBD2. The V and J ends lost 0 bases and 1 base, in that order; junction bases with no gene match: 2. Germline CDR1 SGDLS, CDR2 YYNGEE. This CDR3 comprises 16 residues. The CDR3 spells CASSVGLAGGTDTQYF. As DNA, the CDR3 is TGTGCCAGCAGCGTAGGGCTAGCGGGGGGCACAGATACGCAGTATTTT.

The chain uses TRBV19 and TRBJ2-7; unclear D gene. Trimming took 0 bases from V and 0 from J, leaving 9 bases between them. Per the germline V gene, CDR1 is LNHDA and CDR2 is SQIVND (reference sequence). This CDR3 comprises 15 residues. CDR3 protein: CASSIDDVSSYEQYF. The CDR3, as DNA: TGTGCCAGTAGTATAGACGACGTTAGCTCCTACGAGCAGTACTTC.

Comments on this clone: This sample also contains other DNA sequences that code for the same CDR3. The chain joins TRBV27 to TRBJ2-7, with D perhaps TRBD2 (6 bases). This CDR3 is 13 amino acids long. Deletions cut 5 bases from V and 2 bases from J, with 10 bases between. Germline V CDR1 and CDR2: MNHEY, SMNVEV (reference sequence). DNA of the CDR3: TGTGCCAGCAGTCTGGGACTGCCCTACGAGCAGTACTTC. The encoded protein is CASSLGLPYEQYF.

On this clone: In the same sample, other DNA sequences code for this CDR3. This chain links TRBV5-4 with TRBJ2-7, with 12 positions matching TRBD1. The V gene end was trimmed by 4 bases and the J gene end by 1 base; junction bases not matched to a gene: 3. The CDR3 extends over 15 amino acids. The germline V gene has CDR1 SGHNT and CDR2 YYREEE (reference sequence). The CDR3 DNA follows: TGTGCCAGCAGCCCGGGACAGGGGGCTTCCTACGAGCAGTACTTC. Its protein product is CASSPGQGASYEQYF.

This clone was seen just once. J is TRBJ2-7 and V is TRBV5-6; 7 bases agree with TRBD1. CDR1 is SGHDT, CDR2 YYEEEE, per germline. The trim removed 2 bases at V and 2 bases at J, leaving 10 bases unmatched. This CDR3 comprises 16 residues. The CDR3 nucleotides read TGTGCCAGCAGCTTTGCACCTGGACAGGAGGCCTACGAGCAGTACTTC. Translating it yields CASSFAPGQEAYEQYF. The full variable domain, with the rest looked up from reference TRBV5-6 and TRBJ2-7, is DAGVTQSPTHLIKTRGQQVTLRCSPKSGHDTVSWYQQALGQGPQFIFQYYEEEERQRGNFPDRFSGHQFPNYSSELNVNALLLGDSALYLCASSFAPGQEAYEQYFGPGTRLTVT.

This chain connects TRBV7-9 to TRBJ2-7, with TRBD1 matching 7 bases. This CDR3 is built from 14 residues. V was pared by 1 base and J by 5 bases, with 5 bases of the junction left unmatched. Germline V gene sequence: CDR1 SEHNR, CDR2 FQNEAQ (reference sequence). The CDR3 nucleotides are TGTGCCAGCAGCTTAGTGGAGACAGGGCACGAGCAGTACTTC. Amino acid sequence: CASSLVETGHEQYF.

V gene TRBV5-6 combines with J gene TRBJ1-2; tentative D call: TRBD1 (6 bases). CDR3 length equals 16 residues. V was shortened by 3 bases and J by 3 bases, with 18 bases between the two germline ends. The V gene's germline CDR1 is SGHDT and CDR2 YYEEEE. This CDR3 is CASSSFGQSIYYGYTF. The CDR3 DNA follows: TGTGCCAGCAGCTCCTTTGGACAGAGCATCTACTATGGCTACACCTTC.